The 26 T cell receptor beta chains reported below all come from one sample, sequenced in a study of spatial heterogeneity in lung cancer. No antigens are known for them. Regarding time point: sample taken at primary tumor resection. Study-wide results and limits: The number of expanded tumor alpha and beta chains correlated with mutation number.

MiXCR, applied by TCRdb to the 5' RACE reads, yields one record per CDR3 protein. The table lists 650 to 950 distinct CDR3 sequences, 10% of them singletons. The input for sequencing was lung tumor tissue, taken at surgery. The source is a male donor with early-stage non-small cell lung cancer.

By its share, this clonotype is medium-sized. The V call is TRBV2, the J call TRBJ1-5; 9 nucleotides align to TRBD1. Looked up from germline, CDR1 is SNHLY and CDR2 is FYNNEI. The CDR3 contains 14 residues. Germline trimming cut 7 bases from V and 6 bases from J; bases unmatched to any gene: 7. The CDR3 nucleotides are TGTGCCAGCAATAAACAGGGGGCTCGTCAGCCCCAGCATTTT. It encodes CASNKQGARQPQHF. Based on the CDR3 plus reference TRBV2 and TRBJ1-5, the full variable domain is EPEVTQTPSHQVTQMGQEVILRCVPISNHLYFYWYRQILGQKVEFLVSFYNNEISEKSEIFDDQFSVERPDGSNFTLKIRSTKLEDSAMYFCASNKQGARQPQHFGDGTRLSIL.

The sample holds a few counts of this clonotype. V is TRBV9 and J is TRBJ2-5; 12 bases fit TRBD2. Germline CDR1 is SGDLS and CDR2 is YYNGEE. The CDR3 loop spans 16 amino acids. V was pared by 0 bases and J by 2 bases, with 2 bases of the junction left unmatched. The chain's CDR3 is CASSVGTSGAQETQYF. Here the CDR3 DNA reads TGTGCCAGCAGCGTAGGGACTAGCGGGGCACAAGAGACCCAGTACTTC.

This clonotype is classed as large. The chain is built from TRBV18 and TRBJ2-1, with D perhaps assigned TRBD1 or TRBD2 (5 bases each). Between the trimmed V and J ends, which lost 6 bases and 7 bases, there was a span of 13 bases. The CDR3 is 13 amino acids. Germline values: CDR1 KGHSH, CDR2 LQKENI. The chain's CDR3 is CASSIQGDNEQFF. The CDR3 coding sequence is TGTGCCAGCTCCATCCAGGGAGATAATGAGCAGTTCTTC. The full variable domain, rest sourced from reference TRBV18 and TRBJ2-1, is NAGVMQNPRHLVRRRGQEARLRCSPMKGHSHVYWYRQLPEEGLKFMVYLQKENIIDESGMPKERFSAEFPKEGPSILRIQQVVRGDSAAYFCASSIQGDNEQFFGPGTRLTVL.

The chain's CDR3 is CASGSTGGGLNTQYF. The CDR3, as DNA: TGTGCCAGCGGCTCGACAGGGGGCGGTCTGAATACGCAGTATTTT. This chain uses TRBV6-6 with TRBJ2-3; 10 bases agree with TRBD1. V gave up 8 bases and J gave up 7 bases; unmatched junction bases: 12. The CDR3 extends over 15 amino acids. Germline V gene sequence: CDR1 MNHNY, CDR2 SVGAGI (reference sequence).

By sample share, this clonotype is medium-sized. The chain links TRBV6-5 to TRBJ2-6; the D is unclear. This CDR3 is 15 amino acids long. V was cut by 2 bases and J by 0 bases, with 5 bases left in between. Per germline, CDR1 MNHEY and CDR2 SVGAGI. The CDR3 DNA follows: TGTGCCAGCAGTTACGGTTACTCTGGGGCCAACGTCCTGACTTTC. Residues: CASSYGYSGANVLTF.

In its sample, this clonotype ranks as medium-sized (0.01 to 0.1%). J is TRBJ1-1 and V is TRBV19; 8 bases map to TRBD1. The germline gives CDR1 LNHDA, CDR2 SQIVND (reference sequence). With 6 bases clipped from V and 0 bases from J, the junction kept 6 bases outside the gene matches. This CDR3 is built from 15 residues. Here the CDR3 reads CASRAGQGLNTEAFF. The CDR3 DNA reads TGTGCCAGTAGGGCCGGACAGGGCCTGAACACTGAAGCTTTCTTT. Full variable domain (rest looked up from reference TRBV19 and TRBJ1-1): DGGITQSPKYLFRKEGQNVTLSCEQNLNHDAMYWYRQDPGQGLRLIYYSQIVNDFQKGDIAEGYSVSREKKESFPLTVTSAQKNPTAFYLCASRAGQGLNTEAFFGQGTRLTVV.

By proportion, this clonotype is medium-sized. V is TRBV11-2 and J is TRBJ2-1; D is unclear. Germline V lookup: CDR1 SGHAT, CDR2 FQNNGV. This CDR3 spans 13 amino acids. The V gene lost 0 bases and the J gene lost 5 bases, with 5 bases spanning the gap. CDR3 in amino acids: CASSLDGNNEQFF. The CDR3 nucleotides are TGTGCCAGCAGCTTAGATGGGAACAATGAGCAGTTCTTC.

This clonotype is large (0.1 to 1%) in the sample. This chain joins TRBV7-8 and TRBJ2-3; TRBD2 agrees at 7 bases. The CDR3 loop spans 14 amino acids. Germline trimming cut 3 bases from V and 5 bases from J; bases unmatched to any gene: 5. Per germline, CDR1 SGHVS and CDR2 FQNEAQ. CDR3 bases: TGTGCCAGCAGCTTTAATACGGGGGGAGATACGCAGTATTTT. Protein sequence: CASSFNTGGDTQYF. The full variable domain, in which reference TRBV7-8 and TRBJ2-3 provide the parts outside the CDR3, is GAGVSQSPRYKVAKRGQDVALRCDPISGHVSLFWYQQALGQGPEFLTYFQNEAQLDKSGLPSDRFFAERPEGSVSTLKIQRTQQEDSAVYLCASSFNTGGDTQYFGPGTRLTVL.

By its share, this clonotype is medium-sized. J is TRBJ1-1 and V is TRBV20-1; D unresolved. The CDR3 totals 12 residues. CDR1 is DFQATT, CDR2 SNEGSKA, per germline (reference sequence). V was clipped by 2 bases and J by 1 base, with 5 bases between them. The CDR3 loop reads CSARKQNTEAFF. The CDR3 DNA follows: TGCAGTGCTAGAAAGCAGAACACTGAAGCTTTCTTT.

This clonotype is deemed large (0.1 to 1%). This rearrangement joins TRBV27 to TRBJ2-3; TRBD2 agrees at 8 bases. The CDR3 covers 16 residues. Germline lookup yields CDR1 MNHEY and CDR2 SMNVEV (reference sequence). Germline trimming cut 6 bases from V and 1 base from J; bases unmatched to any gene: 9. DNA for the CDR3: TGTGCCAGCAGCCCCTCCCAGACTAGCGGCACAGATACGCAGTATTTT. This sequence encodes CASSPSQTSGTDTQYF.

This clonotype counts as medium-sized (0.01 to 0.1%). The CDR3 loop reads CASSLGQIYEQYV. DNA for the CDR3: TGTGCCAGCAGCTTAGGTCAGATCTACGAGCAGTACGTC. The V call is TRBV7-8, the J call TRBJ2-7; D gene ambiguous. There are 13 residues in the CDR3. CDR1 and CDR2 from the germline V gene are SGHVS and FQNEAQ. V lost 1 base and J lost 3, with 7 bases in between.

In its sample, this clonotype ranks as medium-sized (0.01 to 0.1%). The J gene is TRBJ1-6, the V gene TRBV7-9; 9 bases agree with TRBD1. V lost 3 bases, J lost 6 bases, and 6 bases stayed unmatched. CDR1 is SEHNR, CDR2 FQNEAQ, per germline (reference sequence). The CDR3 runs 16 residues. The CDR3 nucleotides are TGTGCCAGCAGCTTCAAGCCGGGACAGGGTAATTCACCCCTCCACTTT. Translation: CASSFKPGQGNSPLHF.

This clonotype is categorized as large. The genes are TRBV29-1 and TRBJ1-2, with D uncertain. Trimming removed 0 bases at V and 7 bases at J, with 12 bases between. This CDR3 comprises 13 residues. Germline loops: CDR1 SQVTM, CDR2 ANQGSEA. The CDR3, as DNA: TGCAGCGTTGAAGACACGAAGGGCGTTGGCTACACCTTC. Translation: CSVEDTKGVGYTF. The entire variable domain, with the rest obtained from reference TRBV29-1 and TRBJ1-2, is as follows: SAVISQKPSRDICQRGTSLTIQCQVDSQVTMMFWYRQQPGQSLTLIATANQGSEATYESGFVIDKFPISRPNLTFSTLTVSNMSPEDSSIYLCSVEDTKGVGYTFGSGTRLTVV.

The chain has TRBV20-1 and TRBJ2-7; D not resolved. Germline V lookup: CDR1 DFQATT, CDR2 SNEGSKA (reference sequence). V lost 6 bases and J 10 bases, leaving 16 bases between the germline ends. This CDR3 region has 11 residues. CDR3 bases: TGCAGTGCAGCCGTCACTCCACTTCAGTACTTC. This codes for CSAAVTPLQYF.

This clonotype is medium-sized in the sample. This sequence joins TRBV6-1 and TRBJ2-3, with a tentative D call TRBD1 (6 bases). This CDR3 comprises 13 residues. CDR1 and CDR2 (germline): MNHNS, SASEGT. Trimming stripped 6 bases from V and 5 bases from J, with 12 bases between. The CDR3 bases are TGTGCCAGCAGCTTACAGGGAGTAGATACGCAGTATTTT. It specifies CASSLQGVDTQYF.

This clonotype is judged medium-sized. The rearrangement uses TRBV3-1 and TRBJ1-6; D gene unclear. The V gene's germline CDR1 is LGHDT and CDR2 YNNKEL (reference sequence). V shed 1 base and J shed 8 bases, with 12 bases lying between them. This CDR3 region has 15 residues. CDR3 protein: CASSQGPGRDSPLHF. The CDR3 DNA is TGTGCCAGCAGCCAAGGTCCGGGGAGGGATTCACCCCTCCACTTT.

The chain is built from TRBV7-8 and TRBJ2-2, with 9 bases identical to TRBD2. CDR1 is SGHVS and CDR2 is FQNEAQ in the germline V gene. The CDR3 is 18 residues long. With 5 bases clipped from V and 4 bases from J, the junction kept 14 bases outside the gene matches. The CDR3 DNA reads as TGTGCCAGCAGCCCCTTTCCCGCGGGGGGGCCGGGCACCGGGGAGCTGTTTTTT. It specifies CASSPFPAGGPGTGELFF.

Judged by abundance, this clonotype is large. A junction boundary mismatches the germline segment, possibly from a read error. This chain uses TRBV7-7 with TRBJ2-1; 9 bases agree with TRBD1. CDR1 and CDR2 (germline): SSHAT, FNYEAQ (reference sequence). The CDR3 length is 14 residues. As DNA, the CDR3 is TGTGCTAGCAGCAGTACAGGGGGCGATGGTGAGCAGTTCTTC. It encodes CASSSTGGDGEQFF.

This clonotype is termed medium-sized. This chain uses TRBV7-9 with TRBJ2-1; possible D gene TRBD1, 5 bases. The CDR3 contains 13 residues. CDR1 is SEHNR, CDR2 FQNEAQ, per germline (reference sequence). The germline V and J ends were trimmed by 1 base and 8 bases, with 9 bases remaining between them. CDR3 nucleotide sequence: TGTGCCAGCAGCTTAGGATGGGGCGATGAGCAGTTCTTC. Amino acids: CASSLGWGDEQFF.

This clonotype ranks as large. This chain links TRBV18 with TRBJ1-4; D perhaps matches TRBD1 (5 bases). From germline, CDR1 is KGHSH and CDR2 LQKENI. The CDR3 sequence is 13 residues long. With 3 bases removed from V and 8 bases from J, the gap between germline ends came to 10 bases. CDR3 bases: TGTGCCAGCTCACCTGGGGCAGAGGAAAAACTGTTTTTT. Translated, it gives CASSPGAEEKLFF.

By share, this clonotype ranks as large. V and J are TRBV27 and TRBJ2-2; a weak D match, TRBD1 (5 bases). Germline V gives CDR1 MNHEY, CDR2 SMNVEV (reference sequence). V was shortened by 5 bases and J by 2 bases, with 9 bases between the two germline ends. CDR3 length: 14 residues. The chain's CDR3 is CASSLQGNTGELFF. The CDR3 DNA follows: TGTGCCAGCAGTCTCCAGGGAAACACCGGGGAGCTGTTTTTT.

By proportion, this clonotype is large. V is TRBV28 and J is TRBJ2-3; TRBD2 matches at 9 bases. The germline CDR1 and CDR2 sequences are MDHEN and SYDVKM. The CDR3 runs 15 residues. V gave up 6 bases and J gave up 5 bases; unmatched junction bases: 9. CDR3 nucleotide sequence: TGTGCCAGCAGGGGTCTAGCGGGACTTAGAGATACGCAGTATTTT. Amino acid sequence: CASRGLAGLRDTQYF.

This chain joins TRBV24-1 and TRBJ2-1; 9 bases are a match to TRBD2. This CDR3 contains 15 residues. The trim removed 7 bases at V and 7 bases at J, leaving 10 bases unmatched. Germline V lookup: CDR1 KGHDR, CDR2 SFDVKD. The CDR3 nucleotides are TGTGCCACCAGCCTGAGGGGTAGCGGGAGTAATGAGCAGTTCTTC. Translation: CATSLRGSGSNEQFF.

In this sample, this clonotype is medium-sized. The gene calls are TRBV15 and TRBJ2-1; D is perhaps TRBD2 (6 bases). The ends were cut back, 5 bases at V and 8 bases at J, with 19 bases in the middle. The CDR3 has 15 residues. Germline CDR1 LNHNV, CDR2 YYDKDF (reference sequence). DNA of the CDR3: TGTGCCACCAGCGGCACCCACACTAGCAGCGATGAGCAGTTCTTC. This encodes CATSGTHTSSDEQFF.

This clonotype is judged medium-sized. The CDR3 spells CASTTTQGSPNQPQHF. Written as DNA, the CDR3 is TGTGCCAGTACGACCACACAGGGGTCCCCAAATCAGCCCCAGCATTTT. The rearrangement joins TRBV19 to TRBJ1-5; TRBD1 matches at 7 bases. Germline V lookup: CDR1 LNHDA, CDR2 SQIVND (reference sequence). The V and J ends lost 7 bases and 4 bases, in that order; junction bases with no gene match: 13. CDR3 length: 16 amino acids. Combining the CDR3 with reference TRBV19 and TRBJ1-5 gives the whole variable domain DGGITQSPKYLFRKEGQNVTLSCEQNLNHDAMYWYRQDPGQGLRLIYYSQIVNDFQKGDIAEGYSVSREKKESFPLTVTSAQKNPTAFYLCASTTTQGSPNQPQHFGDGTRLSIL.

By proportion, this clonotype is medium-sized (0.01 to 0.1%). The CDR3 region is CASRDTGLGRSNEQFF. The CDR3, as DNA: TGTGCCAGCAGAGATACAGGGCTGGGTCGGTCCAATGAGCAGTTCTTC. The chain recombines TRBV5-8 with TRBJ2-1, with D possibly TRBD1 on 6 matching bases. Germline V gene data show CDR1 as SGHTS and CDR2 as YDEGEE. The length of the CDR3 is 16 residues. V dropped 5 bases and J dropped 6 bases, with 21 bases sitting between them.